Listed below are T cell receptor beta chains from one sample, sequenced in a study of esophageal squamous cell carcinoma under preoperative chemotherapy. Each CDR3 protein gets one entry after TCRdb re-called the PCR reads with MiXCR. Here the sample spans roughly 15,000 distinct CDR3 sequences, around three fifths being singletons. The sample was acquired from a patient given preoperative chemotherapy. These receptors came from a human donor with esophageal squamous cell carcinoma. The donor label of this sample is uncertain. CDR3s include the opening cysteine and the closing phenylalanine or tryptophan. A D gene is named only where the DNA matches it firmly. The size field is filled for only some rows; it gives once, few, many or a size class.

>TRBV10-1|TRBJ2-3|NA|NA
CARGGGGATGETQYF
TGCGCCAGGGGTGGGGGAGGAGCAACTGGGGAGACGCAGTATTTT
>TRBV6-1|TRBJ2-2|NA|few
CASSQGLRGGELFF
TGTGCCAGCAGCCAGGGCCTAAGGGGCGGGGAGCTGTTTTTT
>TRBV10-2|TRBJ2-1|TRBD2|once
CASSRLAVSYNEQFF
TGCGCCAGCAGTAGGCTAGCGGTTTCCTACAATGAGCAGTTCTTC
>TRBV10-3|TRBJ2-3|NA|NA
CAGSGGRGQDTQYF
TGTGCGGGGAGTGGGGGACGGGGCCAAGATACCCAGTATTTT
>TRBV6-5|TRBJ2-3|TRBD2|NA
CASSYRAAGERYKDTQYF
TGTGCCAGCAGTTACCGGGCCGCGGGGGAGAGGTACAAAGACACGCAGTATTTC
>TRBV6-1|TRBJ2-7|NA|large
CASSEDAGGGYEQYF
TGTGCCAGCAGTGAAGATGCAGGGGGAGGCTACGAGCAGTACTTC
>TRBV6-1|TRBJ2-5|NA|NA
CASSLDSETQYF
TGTGCCAGCAGTCTAGATTCGGAGACCCAGTACTTC
>TRBV6-1|TRBJ2-7|TRBD2|many
CATSLLAFKVSSYNEQYF
TGTGCCACCTCCCTACTAGCGTTTAAAGTTAGCTCCTACAATGAGCAGTACTTC
>TRBV6-1|TRBJ2-7|NA|many
CASKDSSLTYEQYF
TGTGCCAGTAAGGACAGCAGCCTCACCTACGAGCAGTACTTC
>TRBV6-1|TRBJ2-7|TRBD2|NA
CASKPLAGGYEQYF
TGTGCCAGCAAACCACTAGCGGGAGGGTACGAGCAGTACTTC
>TRBV7-2|TRBJ2-1|NA|once
CASSFTGIAQFF
TGTGCCAGCAGCTTTACCGGGATTGCTCAGTTCTTC
>TRBV6-1|TRBJ2-3|NA|NA
CASRGGGQGPTETQYF
TGTGCCAGCAGGGGGGGTGGGCAGGGACCCACAGAGACGCAGTATTTC
>TRBV12-3/TRBV12-4|TRBJ2-7|TRBD2|NA
CASSLGGNSYNEQYF
TGTGCCAGCAGTTTGGGAGGGAACTCCTACAATGAGCAGTACTTC
>TRBV7-2|TRBJ2-5|NA|NA
CASSLEGGRAKNTQYF
TGTGCCAGCAGCTTAGAGGGGGGGAGAGCCAAAAACACGCAGTACTTC
>TRBV7-2|TRBJ2-3|TRBD2|NA
CAGSGGRDKDTQYF
TGTGCGGGCAGCGGGGGCCGGGACAAAGATACGCAGTATTTC
>TRBV7-6|TRBJ2-2|NA|NA
CASRPNAGELFF
TGTGCCAGCAGGCCGAATGCCGGGGAGCTGTTTTTT
>TRBV7-9|TRBJ2-5|NA|NA
CASSRTGSETQYF
TGTGCCAGCAGCAGGACGGGGTCAGAGACCCAGTACTTC
>TRBV7-6|TRBJ2-2|NA|NA
CASSKTGNTGELFF
TGTGCCAGCAGCAAAACAGGGAACACCGGGGAGCTGTTTTTT
>TRBV20-1|TRBJ2-7|NA|few
CSARGGAGNYEQYF
TGCAGTGCTAGAGGGGGGGCAGGGAACTACGAGCAGTACTTC